The present entry profiles one T cell receptor (beta chain) with its context. The data stem from a study of cytomegalovirus exposure and HLA in healthy donors. V was pared by 4 bases and J by 4 bases, with 10 bases between. The CDR3 extends over 13 amino acids. Germline V CDR1 and CDR2: MGHRA, YSYEKL. PCR employed 60 Vbeta and 13 Jbeta primers. Generated by immunoSEQ multiplex PCR, the TCRdb table keeps only in-frame clones and is missing some. The data hold more than 200,000 clones, with roughly 82% observed a single time. V gene TRBV4-1 combines with J gene TRBJ1-1, with a tentative D call TRBD1 (5 bases). What was sequenced was PBMCs. This receptor was obtained from a man aged 35 to 55 in good health and CMV-seropositive. CDR3 DNA sequence: TGCGCCAGCAGCCCGGGGGGTAGCACTGAAGCTTTCTTT. Translating gives CASSPGGSTEAFF.